Below are 31 T cell receptor beta chains sequenced from a single sample in a study of OX40 agonist ivuxolimab in advanced cancers. Sequencing was performed with immunoSEQ multiplex PCR; in TCRdb, only in-frame clones are kept and a portion is missing. This repertoire shows about 69,000 clones, about three quarters found once; its top ten account for about 2.2%. The sequencing here drew on CD4+ or CD8+ T cells sorted from blood, taken in a trial of the OX40 agonist ivuxolimab. The receptors derive from an adult with an advanced solid tumor such as melanoma, head and neck, liver or kidney cancer.

The chain links TRBV28 to TRBJ1-4; unclear D gene. Trimming stripped 11 bases from V and 2 bases from J, with 9 bases between. The germline gives CDR1 MDHEN, CDR2 SYDVKM. The CDR3 is made up of 12 amino acids. The CDR3 DNA follows: TGTGCCGTCGGGAAGACTAATGAAAAACTGTTTTTT. It is translated as CAVGKTNEKLFF.

Here the CDR3 DNA reads TGCAGTGCTAACCTAGGGAGGGAGCAGTACTTC. Translated, it gives CSANLGREQYF. V is TRBV20-1 and J is TRBJ2-7; D might be TRBD2 (6 bases). Trimming removed 4 bases at V and 7 bases at J, with 11 bases between. The CDR3 contains 11 residues. In germline, CDR1 is DFQATT, CDR2 SNEGSKA (reference sequence).

The V gene is TRBV2, the J gene TRBJ2-5, with TRBD1 as a possible D gene (6 bases). This CDR3 is built from 12 residues. V was cut by 7 bases and J by 3 bases, with 9 bases left in between. CDR1 SNHLY and CDR2 FYNNEI come from the germline V gene. CDR3 sequence: CASNRDKETQYF. The DNA for the CDR3 is TGTGCCAGCAACCGGGACAAAGAGACCCAGTACTTC. The full variable domain, in which reference TRBV2 and TRBJ2-5 provide the parts outside the CDR3, is EPEVTQTPSHQVTQMGQEVILRCVPISNHLYFYWYRQILGQKVEFLVSFYNNEISEKSEIFDDQFSVERPDGSNFTLKIRSTKLEDSAMYFCASNRDKETQYFGPGTRLLVL.

The V gene is TRBV27, the J gene TRBJ1-2, with TRBD1 as a possible D gene (6 bases). This CDR3 comprises 15 residues. Trimming cost V 4 bases and J 1 base, with 13 bases left between them. Per the germline V gene, CDR1 is MNHEY and CDR2 is SMNVEV (reference sequence). In DNA form, the CDR3 reads TGTGCCAGCAGTTCGGCGGGGGCAGGTAACTATGGCTACACCTTC. Its translation is CASSSAGAGNYGYTF.

This clone was found once. Germline is not matched at one junction end, which may reflect a read error. The chain links TRBV9 to TRBJ2-7, with D perhaps matching TRBD1 (6 bases). Germline CDR1 reads SGDLS; CDR2 reads YYNGEE. CDR3 length: 14 amino acids. CDR3 nucleotides: TGTGCCAGCAGCCGCCAGGGGTCCCTCTACGAACAGTACTTC. This encodes CASSRQGSLYEQYF.

The genes are TRBV10-3 and TRBJ2-3, with 12 bases matching TRBD2. V gave up 10 bases and J gave up 3 bases; unmatched junction bases: 2. CDR3 length equals 13 residues. Per germline, CDR1 ENHRY and CDR2 SYGVKD. CDR3 in DNA: TGTGCCACCGGACTAGCGGGAACAGATACGCAGTATTTT. It encodes CATGLAGTDTQYF.

The J gene is TRBJ1-2, the V gene TRBV30, with D hard to call. The CDR3 consists of 11 residues. Germline V CDR1 and CDR2: GTSNPN, SVGIG (reference sequence). V lost 4 bases, J lost 4 bases, and 7 bases lay in between. The CDR3 region has the DNA TGTGCCTGGACGAACACCTATGGCTACACCTTC. Amino acid sequence: CAWTNTYGYTF.

The sample holds a few counts of this clone. The chain joins TRBV11-1 to TRBJ1-1; D perhaps matches TRBD1 (5 bases). The CDR3 is 15 residues long. Germline V gene lookup returns CDR1 SGHAT and CDR2 FQDESV (reference sequence). V lost 4 bases and J 4 bases, leaving 16 bases between the germline ends. CDR3 sequence reads: CASSSTTGRTTEAFF. As DNA, the CDR3 is TGTGCCAGCAGCTCCACCACAGGAAGAACCACTGAAGCTTTCTTT.

The chain has TRBV5-4 and TRBJ1-3, with D hard to call. Germline CDR1 SGHNT, CDR2 YYREEE (reference sequence). V lost 0 bases to trimming and J lost 0 bases, with 16 bases between them. The CDR3 spans 18 residues. The CDR3 DNA reads as TGTGCCAGCAGCTTGGGGGGTGGGTCTCTAGGCTCTGGAAACACCATATATTTT. This translates into CASSLGGGSLGSGNTIYF.

V usage is TRBV28 and J usage is TRBJ2-7, with unresolved D. The CDR3 totals 12 residues. Trimming took off 5 bases at V and 0 bases at J, with 5 bases between the two ends. CDR1 and CDR2 (germline): MDHEN, SYDVKM. CDR3 DNA sequence: TGTGCCAGCAGTCAAAGCTCCTACGAGCAGTACTTC. The encoded protein is CASSQSSYEQYF.

V is TRBV19 and J is TRBJ2-7; TRBD2 matches at 8 bases. The CDR3 extends over 14 amino acids. Germline lookup yields CDR1 LNHDA and CDR2 SQIVND (reference sequence). J was trimmed by 5 bases and V by 3 bases; bases with no gene match: 6. CDR3 nucleotides: TGTGCCAGTAGTATGAGTAGGACTAGCAACGAGCAGTACTTC. Amino acid sequence: CASSMSRTSNEQYF.

This rearrangement joins TRBV15 to TRBJ1-4; tentatively, D is TRBD1 (5 bases). Trimming cost V 1 base and J 11 bases, with 14 bases left between them. This CDR3 is 14 amino acids long. Germline V lookup: CDR1 LNHNV, CDR2 YYDKDF (reference sequence). The CDR3 nucleotides read TGTGCCACCAGCAGAGGCGAGCAGGGAAGGAAACTGTTTTTT. This translates into CATSRGEQGRKLFF.

This rearrangement joins TRBV5-1 to TRBJ2-5; TRBD2 matches 8 bases. This CDR3 comprises 13 residues. Germline assignment: CDR1 SGHRS and CDR2 YFSETQ. J lost 5 bases, V lost 7 bases, and 7 bases had no gene match. CDR3 sequence reads: CASALAGQETQYF. The DNA of the CDR3 is TGCGCCAGCGCATTAGCGGGGCAGGAGACCCAGTACTTC.

The chain combines TRBV6-1 with TRBJ1-3; D gene uncertain. The germline gives CDR1 MNHNS, CDR2 SASEGT. V shed 1 base and J shed 0 bases, with 4 bases lying between them. The CDR3 contains 14 residues. The chain's CDR3 is CASSEDYSGNTIYF. The CDR3 DNA reads TGTGCCAGCAGTGAAGACTACTCTGGAAACACCATATATTTT.

This chain connects TRBV19 to TRBJ2-7, with 13 bases that match TRBD2. This CDR3 is built from 19 residues. The J segment lost 0 bases and the V segment lost 6 bases, leaving 14 bases of the junction unmatched. Germline V gene sequence: CDR1 LNHDA, CDR2 SQIVND (reference sequence). CDR3 protein: CASSPSPTSGRRFSYEQYF. The CDR3 bases are TGTGCCAGTAGCCCCTCCCCGACTAGCGGGAGGCGATTCTCCTACGAGCAGTACTTC. Full variable domain (rest looked up from reference TRBV19 and TRBJ2-7): DGGITQSPKYLFRKEGQNVTLSCEQNLNHDAMYWYRQDPGQGLRLIYYSQIVNDFQKGDIAEGYSVSREKKESFPLTVTSAQKNPTAFYLCASSPSPTSGRRFSYEQYFGPGTRLTVT.

The gene calls are TRBV19 and TRBJ1-5, with no clear D. V gave up 0 bases and J gave up 6 bases, with 12 bases separating them. Looked up from germline, CDR1 is LNHDA and CDR2 is SQIVND (reference sequence). CDR3 size: 15 residues. CDR3 sequence (DNA): TGTGCCAGTAGTATAGACAGCCAGAGCTTTCAGCCCCAGCATTTT. Translation: CASSIDSQSFQPQHF.

This chain links TRBV5-4 with TRBJ2-1; 7 positions agree with TRBD2. The trim removed 4 bases at V and 6 bases at J, leaving 13 bases unmatched. The CDR3 loop spans 16 amino acids. From germline, CDR1 is SGHNT and CDR2 YYREEE (reference sequence). The CDR3 coding sequence is TGTGCCAGCAGCCCTGGGTGGGGGGGATCATTCAATGAGCAGTTCTTC. Protein sequence: CASSPGWGGSFNEQFF. The whole variable domain, filled in from reference TRBV5-4 and TRBJ2-1, reads ETGVTQSPTHLIKTRGQQVTLRCSSQSGHNTVSWYQQALGQGPQFIFQYYREEENGRGNFPPRFSGLQFPNYSSELNVNALELDDSALYLCASSPGWGGSFNEQFFGPGTRLTVL.

The chain's CDR3 is CASSLGGLKSSYEQYF. In DNA form, the CDR3 reads TGTGCCAGCAGCTTGGGTGGACTCAAGAGCTCCTACGAGCAGTACTTC. This chain joins TRBV5-8 and TRBJ2-7; TRBD2 might be the D (5 bases). Trimming cost V 0 bases and J 0 bases, with 13 bases left between them. Germline V gives CDR1 SGHTS, CDR2 YDEGEE. The CDR3 is 16 amino acids.

The chain recombines TRBV30 with TRBJ1-5, with 7 bases that match TRBD1. Trimming removed 2 bases from V and 5 bases from J; junction bases left unmatched: 6. Germline CDR1 is GTSNPN and CDR2 is SVGIG (reference sequence). This CDR3 spans 14 amino acids. The CDR3 DNA is TGTGCCTGGAGTACCGGGACAGTTTATCAGCCCCAGCATTTT. Protein product: CAWSTGTVYQPQHF.

The rearrangement joins TRBV4-1 to TRBJ2-7; TRBD1 aligns across 10 bases. This CDR3 is 13 amino acids long. V trimming: 1 base; J trimming: 9 bases; junction bases outside the gene matches: 3. From germline, CDR1 is MGHRA and CDR2 YSYEKL. DNA of the CDR3: TGCGCCAGCAGCCAAGGGACAGGGGGTATGCAGTACTTC. Translating it yields CASSQGTGGMQYF.

The chain carries TRBV5-1 and TRBJ2-3; no clear D gene. V was pared by 0 bases and J by 4 bases, with 9 bases between. This CDR3 is built from 14 residues. Germline CDR1 reads SGHRS; CDR2 reads YFSETQ. CDR3 protein: CASSLAFGADTQYF. In nucleotides, the CDR3 is TGCGCCAGCAGCTTGGCCTTTGGAGCAGATACGCAGTATTTT.

The chain has TRBV4-2 and TRBJ2-5; D gene ambiguous. The J call may not be correct, given that the DNA end is closer to TRBJ2-7. CDR3 length: 13 amino acids. Germline V gene lookup returns CDR1 LGHNA and CDR2 YNFKEQ. CDR3 sequence reads: CASSRQGAYEQYF. The CDR3 DNA follows: TGTGCCAGCAGCAGACAAGGAGCCTACGAGCAGTACTTC.

The rearrangement links TRBV18 to TRBJ2-7, with 11 bases that match TRBD1. V shed 4 bases and J 6 bases; nucleotides not matched to a gene: 5. CDR1 and CDR2 from the germline V gene are KGHSH and LQKENI. The CDR3 loop spans 14 amino acids. The CDR3 sequence is CASSQGQGAFEQYF. As DNA, the CDR3 is TGTGCCAGCTCACAAGGACAGGGGGCCTTCGAGCAGTACTTC. Full variable domain (remainder filled in from reference TRBV18 and TRBJ2-7): NAGVMQNPRHLVRRRGQEARLRCSPMKGHSHVYWYRQLPEEGLKFMVYLQKENIIDESGMPKERFSAEFPKEGPSILRIQQVVRGDSAAYFCASSQGQGAFEQYFGPGTRLTVT.

The chain is built from TRBV23-1 and TRBJ1-4; the D is unclear. TRBV23-1 is reported as an ORF; its role is uncertain. The CDR3 is 18 amino acids. V lost 2 bases, J lost 4 bases, and 20 bases lay in between. This CDR3 is CASSQGPPCVHSNEKLFF. The CDR3 coding sequence is TGCGCCAGCAGTCAAGGCCCCCCGTGCGTGCACAGTAATGAAAAACTGTTTTTT.

V is TRBV30 and J is TRBJ2-3; 11 positions match TRBD2. V gave up 2 bases and J gave up 0 bases; unmatched junction bases: 4. Germline V gene lookup returns CDR1 GTSNPN and CDR2 SVGIG (reference sequence). This CDR3 region has 16 residues. Here the CDR3 DNA reads TGTGCCTGGAGTCCCGGGACTAGCGGAAGCACAGATACGCAGTATTTT. Protein product: CAWSPGTSGSTDTQYF.

The J gene is TRBJ2-7, the V gene TRBV4-1; 7 nucleotides agree with TRBD2. The CDR3 is 16 amino acids. Per germline, CDR1 MGHRA and CDR2 YSYEKL. Trimming removed 1 base from V and 0 bases from J; junction bases left unmatched: 6. Here the CDR3 reads CASSQVAGDASYEQYF. The CDR3 DNA reads as TGCGCCAGCAGCCAAGTTGCGGGGGACGCCTCCTACGAGCAGTACTTC.

The rearrangement links TRBV4-2 to TRBJ1-2, with 9 bases lining up with TRBD1. The germline V gene has CDR1 LGHNA and CDR2 YNFKEQ. This CDR3 spans 15 amino acids. V shed 3 bases and J 8 bases; nucleotides not matched to a gene: 10. CDR3: CASSQYLGQGDGYTF. The CDR3 bases are TGTGCCAGCAGCCAGTATCTGGGACAGGGCGACGGCTACACCTTC.

The gene calls are TRBV21-1 and TRBJ2-7; the table's D call TRBD2 went unverified against the DNA. TRBV21-1 counts as a pseudogene. The CDR3 totals 16 residues. CDR3 bases: TGTGCCAGCAGCAAAGAGGCAAGAGGGCACTCCTACGAGCAGTACTTC. This translates into CASSKEARGHSYEQYF.

The chain employs TRBV5-1 and TRBJ1-1; 7 bases line up with TRBD1. The CDR3 contains 14 residues. In germline, CDR1 is SGHRS, CDR2 YFSETQ. J was trimmed by 8 bases and V by 0 bases; bases with no gene match: 7. The CDR3 sequence: CASSLAQQGEEAFF. Here the CDR3 DNA reads TGCGCCAGCAGCTTGGCCCAGCAGGGGGAAGAAGCTTTCTTT.

The rearrangement joins TRBV28 to TRBJ1-3; TRBD1 is a possible D gene (6 bases). V was trimmed by 3 bases and J by 5 bases, leaving 17 bases between them. CDR1 MDHEN and CDR2 SYDVKM come from the germline V gene. The length of the CDR3 is 16 residues. The CDR3 DNA reads TGTGCCAGCAGTTTGAACACCGGGACATTGAGAAACACCATATATTTT. Translated: CASSLNTGTLRNTIYF.

This clone was seen a single time. Other DNA sequences in the same sample also yield this CDR3. The rearrangement links TRBV5-6 to TRBJ2-7; either TRBD1 or TRBD2 may fit D (5 bases each). Between the trimmed V and J ends, which lost 3 bases and 0 bases, there was a span of 10 bases. Germline CDR1 is SGHDT and CDR2 is YYEEEE. The CDR3 runs 14 residues. This chain's CDR3 is CASSYRDHSYEQYF. The DNA for the CDR3 is TGTGCCAGCAGCTACCGGGACCACTCCTACGAGCAGTACTTC.